This TCR beta chain is from a study of blood T cell repertoires in COVID-19. Looking at the study overall: Samples came from the United States, Italy and Spain, spanning acute and convalescent COVID-19.

Measured with immunoSEQ multiplex PCR; TCRdb has only the in-frame clones, and not every one. This sample has about 270,000 clones, with roughly 85% found just once. The CDR3 covers 15 residues. Germline CDR1 and CDR2: SGHRS and YFSETQ. The V gene lost 3 bases and the J gene lost 2 bases, with 15 bases spanning the gap. The sequenced sample consisted of peripheral blood. The clonotype was recovered from a woman between 45 and 60 years old who had recovered from COVID-19. The gene calls are TRBV5-1 and TRBJ2-7, with D uncertain. The CDR3 loop is CASSSDSYVPYEQYF. In DNA, the CDR3 is TGCGCCAGCAGCTCCGACTCCTATGTCCCCTACGAGCAGTACTTC.